This is a list of T cell receptor beta chains from one sample in a study of identical twins. Via MiXCR, TCRdb re-called the 5' RACE reads, giving one row per CDR3 protein. The profile shows approximately 680,000 distinct CDR3 sequences, just over 7% of them singletons. This same sample was also taken into another study, of yellow fever vaccine responses in identical twins.

The sequenced material came from PBMCs. Source of these receptors: a young woman in good health. Each CDR3 is given with its conserved first and last residue. The order of the fields is D gene, J gene, V gene, CDR3 protein. A D gene is named only where the DNA matches it firmly.

D: TRBD2; J: TRBJ2-5; V: TRBV14; CDR3: CASSIPRRGWETQYF
D: -; J: TRBJ1-4; V: TRBV4-1; CDR3: CASSPMAASEKLFF
D: -; J: TRBJ2-7; V: TRBV6-1; CDR3: CASSEIEILYEQYF
D: -; J: TRBJ1-1; V: TRBV3-1; CDR3: CASSLREGKTEAFF
D: -; J: TRBJ2-2; V: TRBV12-3/TRBV12-4; CDR3: CASSLGVGTGELFF
D: TRBD1; J: TRBJ1-6; V: TRBV20-1; CDR3: CSARVGTGDTSPLHF
D: TRBD1; J: TRBJ1-1; V: TRBV15; CDR3: CATSRERTGKAMNTEAFF
D: -; J: TRBJ2-3; V: TRBV7-6; CDR3: CASSLGPPRGPSTDTQYF
D: -; J: TRBJ1-1; V: TRBV4-1; CDR3: CASSRPHKGQNTEAFF
D: -; J: TRBJ2-2; V: TRBV4-1; CDR3: CASSQDGRVTGELFF
D: -; J: TRBJ2-5; V: TRBV12-3/TRBV12-4; CDR3: CASSSTGVYTSKTQYF
D: -; J: TRBJ1-4; V: TRBV20-1; CDR3: CSARDSTHEKLFF
D: -; J: TRBJ2-4; V: TRBV7-2; CDR3: CASSLVGGGLDIQYF
D: TRBD1; J: TRBJ1-1; V: TRBV20-1; CDR3: CSARVRDRLNTEAFF
D: -; J: TRBJ2-5; V: TRBV28; CDR3: CASSFLGGTSEEETQYF
D: -; J: TRBJ2-1; V: TRBV4-1; CDR3: CASSQDGRVSYNEQFF